This is a list of T cell receptor beta chains from one sample in a study of early T cells in non-severe SARS-CoV-2 infection. MiXCR was run by TCRdb on the 5' RACE reads, yielding one entry per CDR3 protein. The top ten hold approximately 0.9% of the sample, which has about 30,000 distinct CDR3 sequences, 5% to 6.5% seen once. The sample comprised whole blood. These receptors originate from an adult who was a healthcare worker with PCR-confirmed SARS-CoV-2 infection or an uninfected control (not recorded which). Both conserved end residues are part of each CDR3. The D gene is left open where the match is weak. Rows give clone size only sometimes, using once, few, many, or a class for an expanded clone.

- | many | TRBJ2-5 | TRBV28 | TGTGCCAGCAGGGACGGGGGTCAAAATAGCGGAGCCGCCCAGTACTTC | CASRDGGQNSGAAQYF
- | few | TRBJ2-3 | TRBV6-5 | TGTGCCAGCAGTTACTCGCGAAGGGGTCAAGATACGCAGTATTTT | CASSYSRRGQDTQYF
TRBD1 | - | TRBJ2-7 | TRBV6-2/TRBV6-3 | TGTGCCAGCAGTACCGGGACAGCCTCCTACGAGCAGTACTTC | CASSTGTASYEQYF
- | many | TRBJ1-5 | TRBV28 | TGTGCCAGCCATGCGGGACACTATAGCAATCAGCCCCAGCATTTT | CASHAGHYSNQPQHF
- | - | TRBJ2-7 | TRBV30 | TGTGCTATAAGAAGGGGAACCTACGAGCAGTACTTC | CAIRRGTYEQYF
TRBD2 | - | TRBJ2-5 | TRBV6-2/TRBV6-3 | TGTGCCAGCAGTACCCGAGCGGGGGGCCAAGAGACCCAGTACTTC | CASSTRAGGQETQYF
TRBD2 | many | TRBJ2-1 | TRBV4-3 | TGCGCCAGCAGCCAAGATCTCGCGGGAGGGCCGAATGAGCAGTTCTTC | CASSQDLAGGPNEQFF
- | - | TRBJ1-2 | TRBV27 | TGTGCCAGCAGTTTGTCGGCCGACTATGGCTACACCTTC | CASSLSADYGYTF
- | - | TRBJ2-7 | TRBV10-2 | TGCGCCAGCAGTGAACAGGAAAGCTCCTACGAGCAGTACTTC | CASSEQESSYEQYF
TRBD2 | medium-sized | TRBJ2-7 | TRBV7-2 | TGTGCCAGCAGCTTAGGCAGGGCGGGAGGTGAGCAGTACTTC | CASSLGRAGGEQYF
- | many | TRBJ2-1 | TRBV7-9 | TGTGCCAGCAGCTTAGCCAGGGGCGACAATGAGCAGTTCTTC | CASSLARGDNEQFF
- | - | TRBJ2-2 | TRBV2 | TGTGCCAGCAGTGTACAGGTTAACACCGGGGAGCTGTTTTTT | CASSVQVNTGELFF
- | many | TRBJ2-7 | TRBV12-3/TRBV12-4 | TGTGCCAGCAGCCCAAGCGGGCCCAGCTCCTACGAGCAGTACTTC | CASSPSGPSSYEQYF
TRBD1 | - | TRBJ2-1 | TRBV7-2 | TGTGCCAGCAGCTTAAGACAGGGGAATGAGCAGTTCTTC | CASSLRQGNEQFF
- | many | TRBJ2-5 | TRBV12-3/TRBV12-4 | TGTGCCAGCAGATCGGACGGAGAGACCCAGTACTTC | CASRSDGETQYF
- | many | TRBJ2-6 | TRBV28 | TGTGCCAGCAGTTCCGGAGGGACCGGAGCCTCTGGGGCCAACGTCCTGACTTTC | CASSSGGTGASGANVLTF
TRBD2 | many | TRBJ2-7 | TRBV27 | TGTGCCAGCAGTCTAGCGGGACTAGCTGGTTACGAGCAGTACTTC | CASSLAGLAGYEQYF
- | medium-sized | TRBJ2-7 | TRBV27 | TGTGCCAGCAGTCCTTACCTCGGGGAGAGCTCCTACGAGCAGTACTTC | CASSPYLGESSYEQYF
- | many | TRBJ2-7 | TRBV7-2 | TGTGCCAGCAGCCCGATTGGGAGGTACGAGCAGTACTTC | CASSPIGRYEQYF
- | many | TRBJ1-2 | TRBV28 | TGTGCCAGCAGTTTATACGGGGATAACTATGGCTACACCTTC | CASSLYGDNYGYTF
- | many | TRBJ1-5 | TRBV5-1 | TGCGCCAGCAGCTTGGAGCCAGGGGCACAGCCCCAGCATTTT | CASSLEPGAQPQHF
TRBD2 | - | TRBJ2-3 | TRBV19 | TGTGCCAGTAGTCGACTAGCGGGAGGCCCCACAGATACGCAGTATTTT | CASSRLAGGPTDTQYF
- | many | TRBJ1-6 | TRBV20-1 | TGCAGTGCTTCCACAGTCTCCTATAATTCACCCCTCCACTTT | CSASTVSYNSPLHF
TRBD1 | many | TRBJ1-2 | TRBV6-2/TRBV6-3 | TGTGCCAGCAGACGTGACAGGGAGGTCGATGGCTACACCTTC | CASRRDREVDGYTF
- | few | TRBJ1-4 | TRBV12-3/TRBV12-4 | TGTGCCAGCAGTTTTTCGGCTAATGAAAAACTGTTTTTT | CASSFSANEKLFF
- | medium-sized | TRBJ2-5 | TRBV27 | TGTGCCAGCAGCGGAGGAGAGACCCAGTACTTC | CASSGGETQYF
- | few | TRBJ2-7 | TRBV10-3 | TGTGCCATCAGTATACAGGGTAGCTACGAGCAGTACTTC | CAISIQGSYEQYF
- | few | TRBJ1-1 | TRBV12-3/TRBV12-4 | TGTGCCAGCAGTTTATCGGAGGGAAACACTGAAGCTTTCTTT | CASSLSEGNTEAFF
TRBD2 | few | TRBJ2-5 | TRBV7-2 | TGTGCCAGCAGCTTAGCGGGGGGGGAAGAGACCCAGTACTTC | CASSLAGGEETQYF
- | many | TRBJ1-4 | TRBV15 | TGTGCCACCAGCAGAGAAAAGTACAGCACTAATGAAAAACTGTTTTTT | CATSREKYSTNEKLFF
- | many | TRBJ1-2 | TRBV20-1 | TGCAGTGCTAGAACGGGGGTAATAGATGGCTACACCTTC | CSARTGVIDGYTF
- | many | TRBJ2-3 | TRBV11-3 | TGTGCCAGCAGCTTAGGCGTGGGAGGTACAGATACGCAGTATTTT | CASSLGVGGTDTQYF